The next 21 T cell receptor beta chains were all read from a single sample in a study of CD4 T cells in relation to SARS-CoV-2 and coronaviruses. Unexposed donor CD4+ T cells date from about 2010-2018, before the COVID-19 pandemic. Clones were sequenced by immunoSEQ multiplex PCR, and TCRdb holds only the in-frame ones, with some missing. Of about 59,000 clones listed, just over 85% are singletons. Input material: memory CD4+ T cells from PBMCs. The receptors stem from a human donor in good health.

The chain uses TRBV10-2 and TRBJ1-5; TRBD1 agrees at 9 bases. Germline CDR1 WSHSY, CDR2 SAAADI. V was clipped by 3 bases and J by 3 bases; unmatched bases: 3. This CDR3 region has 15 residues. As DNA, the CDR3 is TGCGCCAGCAGTGAAGGACAGGGGCTCAATCAGCCCCAGCATTTT. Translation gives CASSEGQGLNQPQHF.

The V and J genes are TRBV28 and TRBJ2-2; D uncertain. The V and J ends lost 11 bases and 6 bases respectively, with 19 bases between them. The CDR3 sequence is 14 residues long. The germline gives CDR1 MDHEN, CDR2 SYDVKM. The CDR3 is CAVDSVGRSGELFF. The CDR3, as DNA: TGTGCCGTCGACTCTGTGGGAAGGTCCGGGGAGCTGTTTTTT.

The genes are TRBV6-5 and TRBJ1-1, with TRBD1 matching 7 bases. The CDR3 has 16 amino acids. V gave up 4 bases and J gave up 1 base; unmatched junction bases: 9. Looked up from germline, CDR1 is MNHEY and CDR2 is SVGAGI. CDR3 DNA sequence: TGTGCCAGCAGTTCAAGGACAGGATCAGGGAACACTGAAGCTTTCTTT. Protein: CASSSRTGSGNTEAFF.

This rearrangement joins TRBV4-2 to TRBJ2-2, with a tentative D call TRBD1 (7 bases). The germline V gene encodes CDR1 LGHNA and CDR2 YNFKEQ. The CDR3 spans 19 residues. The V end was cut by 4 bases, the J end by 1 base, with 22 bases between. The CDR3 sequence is CASSPTKGGTDLNTGELFF. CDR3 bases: TGTGCCAGCAGCCCTACCAAGGGCGGGACAGACTTGAACACCGGGGAGCTGTTTTTT.

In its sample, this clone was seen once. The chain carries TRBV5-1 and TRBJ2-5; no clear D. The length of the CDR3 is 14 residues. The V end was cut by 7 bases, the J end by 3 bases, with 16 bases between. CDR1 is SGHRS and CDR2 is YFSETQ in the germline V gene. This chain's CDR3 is CASLPGGYEETQYF. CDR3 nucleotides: TGCGCCAGCCTCCCGGGCGGATACGAAGAGACCCAGTACTTC.

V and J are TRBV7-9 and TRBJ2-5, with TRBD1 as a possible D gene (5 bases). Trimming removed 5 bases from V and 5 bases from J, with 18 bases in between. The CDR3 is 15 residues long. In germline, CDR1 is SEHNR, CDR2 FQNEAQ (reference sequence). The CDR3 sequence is CASSKNQGAWETQYF. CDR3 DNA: TGTGCCAGCAGCAAAAACCAGGGCGCGTGGGAGACCCAGTACTTC.

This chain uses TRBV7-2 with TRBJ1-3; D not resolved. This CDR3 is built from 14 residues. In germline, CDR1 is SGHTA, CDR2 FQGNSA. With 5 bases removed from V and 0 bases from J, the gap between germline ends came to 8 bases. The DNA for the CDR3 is TGTGCCAGCAGCCTCGATCTCTCTGGAAACACCATATATTTT. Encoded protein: CASSLDLSGNTIYF.

CDR3 protein: CASSPTGQRNTIYF. Written as DNA, the CDR3 is TGTGCCAGCTCACCTACGGGACAGAGAAACACCATATATTTT. The V call is TRBV18, the J call TRBJ1-3; 7 nucleotides agree with TRBD1. The germline CDR1 and CDR2 sequences are KGHSH and LQKENI. The CDR3 sequence is 14 residues long. V lost 3 bases to trimming and J lost 5 bases; unmatched junction nucleotides: 4. The whole variable domain, remainder taken from reference TRBV18 and TRBJ1-3, is NAGVMQNPRHLVRRRGQEARLRCSPMKGHSHVYWYRQLPEEGLKFMVYLQKENIIDESGMPKERFSAEFPKEGPSILRIQQVVRGDSAAYFCASSPTGQRNTIYFGEGSWLTVV.

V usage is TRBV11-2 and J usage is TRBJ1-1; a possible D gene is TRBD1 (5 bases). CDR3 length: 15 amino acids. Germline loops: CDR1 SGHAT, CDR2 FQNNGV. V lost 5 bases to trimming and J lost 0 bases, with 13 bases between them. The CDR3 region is CASSPDGGVNTEAFF. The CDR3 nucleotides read TGTGCCAGCAGCCCAGACGGAGGGGTGAACACTGAAGCTTTCTTT. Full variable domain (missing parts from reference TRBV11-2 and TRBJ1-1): EAGVAQSPRYKIIEKRQSVAFWCNPISGHATLYWYQQILGQGPKLLIQFQNNGVVDDSQLPKDRFSAERLKGVDSTLKIQPAKLEDSAVYLCASSPDGGVNTEAFFGQGTRLTVV.

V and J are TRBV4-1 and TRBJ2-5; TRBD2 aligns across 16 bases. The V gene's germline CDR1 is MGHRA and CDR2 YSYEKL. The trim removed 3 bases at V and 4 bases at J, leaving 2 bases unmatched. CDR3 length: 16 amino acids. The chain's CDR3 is CASSQGLAGGPETQYF. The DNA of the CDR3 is TGCGCCAGCAGCCAGGGACTAGCGGGAGGGCCAGAGACCCAGTACTTC.

The CDR3 region is CASSRDRDNSPLHF. CDR3 nucleotides: TGTGCCAGCTCCCGGGACAGGGACAATTCACCCCTCCACTTT. The chain combines TRBV18 with TRBJ1-6; 9 nucleotides line up with TRBD1. This CDR3 contains 14 residues. Per the germline V gene, CDR1 is KGHSH and CDR2 is LQKENI. Trimming at V came to 6 bases and at J to 7 bases, leaving 4 bases not matched to a gene.

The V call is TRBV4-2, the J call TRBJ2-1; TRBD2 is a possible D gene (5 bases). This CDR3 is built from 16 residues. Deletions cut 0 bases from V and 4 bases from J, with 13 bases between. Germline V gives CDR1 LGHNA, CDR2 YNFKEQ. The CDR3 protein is CASSQEDFSPYNEQFF. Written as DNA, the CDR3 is TGTGCCAGCAGCCAAGAGGACTTCTCCCCGTACAATGAGCAGTTCTTC.

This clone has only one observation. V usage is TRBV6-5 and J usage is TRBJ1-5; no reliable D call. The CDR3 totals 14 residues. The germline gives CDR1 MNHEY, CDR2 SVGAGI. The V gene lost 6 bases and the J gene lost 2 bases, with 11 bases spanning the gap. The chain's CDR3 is CASRAVAGNQPQHF. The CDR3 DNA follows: TGTGCCAGCAGGGCAGTTGCGGGCAATCAGCCCCAGCATTTT.

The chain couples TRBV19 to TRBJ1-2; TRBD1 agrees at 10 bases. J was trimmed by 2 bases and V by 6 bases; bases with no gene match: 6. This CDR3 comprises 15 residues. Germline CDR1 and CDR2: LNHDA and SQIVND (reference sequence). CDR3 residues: CASRTRTGGNYGYTF. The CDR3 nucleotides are TGTGCCAGTAGGACAAGGACAGGGGGAAACTATGGCTACACCTTC.

CDR3 protein: CASSLIRGSGGAGTGELFF. Written as DNA, the CDR3 is TGTGCCAGCAGCCTTATTCGGGGTAGCGGGGGTGCTGGGACCGGGGAGCTGTTTTTT. The rearrangement uses TRBV7-3 and TRBJ2-2; 9 positions match TRBD2. This CDR3 is 19 amino acids long. The trim removed 5 bases at V and 5 bases at J, leaving 18 bases unmatched. Per the germline V gene, CDR1 is SGHTA and CDR2 is FQGTGA.

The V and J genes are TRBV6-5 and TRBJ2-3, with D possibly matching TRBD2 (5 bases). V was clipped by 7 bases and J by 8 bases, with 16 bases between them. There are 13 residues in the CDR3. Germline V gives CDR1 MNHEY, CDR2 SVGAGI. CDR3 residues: CASMPPNGGTQYF. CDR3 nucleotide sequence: TGTGCCAGCATGCCACCCAACGGAGGTACGCAGTATTTT.

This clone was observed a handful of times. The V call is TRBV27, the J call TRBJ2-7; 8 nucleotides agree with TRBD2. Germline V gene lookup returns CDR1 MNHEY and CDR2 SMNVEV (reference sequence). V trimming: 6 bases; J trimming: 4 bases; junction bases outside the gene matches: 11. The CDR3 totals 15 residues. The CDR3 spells CASSSKGSGKYEQYF. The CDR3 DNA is TGTGCCAGCAGCTCCAAGGGTAGCGGGAAATACGAGCAGTACTTC.

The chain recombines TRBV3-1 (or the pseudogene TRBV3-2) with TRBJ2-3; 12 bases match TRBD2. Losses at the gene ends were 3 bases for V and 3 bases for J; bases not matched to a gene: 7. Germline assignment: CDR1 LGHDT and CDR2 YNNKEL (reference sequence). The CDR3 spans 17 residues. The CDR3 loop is CASSHTLTSGRTDTQYF. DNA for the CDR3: TGTGCCAGCAGCCACACACTGACTAGCGGGAGAACAGATACGCAGTATTTT.

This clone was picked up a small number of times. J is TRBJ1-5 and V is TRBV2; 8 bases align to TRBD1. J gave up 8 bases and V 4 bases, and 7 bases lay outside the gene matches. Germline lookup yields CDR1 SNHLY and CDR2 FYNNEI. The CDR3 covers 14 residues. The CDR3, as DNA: TGTGCCAGCAGTGTTGGGCAGGGGGCGAAGCCCCAGCATTTT. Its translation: CASSVGQGAKPQHF. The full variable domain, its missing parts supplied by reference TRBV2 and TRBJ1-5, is EPEVTQTPSHQVTQMGQEVILRCVPISNHLYFYWYRQILGQKVEFLVSFYNNEISEKSEIFDDQFSVERPDGSNFTLKIRSTKLEDSAMYFCASSVGQGAKPQHFGDGTRLSIL.

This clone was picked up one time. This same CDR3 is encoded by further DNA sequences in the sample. The DNA of the CDR3 is TGTGCCAGCACCCCAGGACAGGCCTCCTACGAGCAGTACTTC. Translation: CASTPGQASYEQYF. This chain connects TRBV28 to TRBJ2-7, with 7 bases fitting TRBD1. The CDR3 has 14 amino acids. V lost 7 bases and J lost 0; bases outside the gene matches: 6. Germline CDR1 reads MDHEN; CDR2 reads SYDVKM.

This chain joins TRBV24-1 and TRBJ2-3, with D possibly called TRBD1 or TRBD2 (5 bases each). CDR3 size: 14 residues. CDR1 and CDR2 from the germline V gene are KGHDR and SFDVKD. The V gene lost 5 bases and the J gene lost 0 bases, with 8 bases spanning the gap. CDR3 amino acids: CATSGDVSTDTQYF. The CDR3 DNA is TGTGCCACCAGTGGGGACGTTAGCACAGATACGCAGTATTTT.